This T cell receptor beta chain is from a study of T-cell reconstitution after alpha-beta-depleted transplantation in children. Unique molecular identifiers were used in preparing the TCRbeta library. Each CDR3 protein is one row after TCRdb ran MiXCR on the PCR reads. The sample contains some 550,000 distinct CDR3 sequences, 20% to 25% of which appear only once. Comment on this clonotype: What it recognizes is unknown.

Study-wide results and caveats: The authors attributed T-cell counts and diversity one year after transplant mostly to newly produced T cells. Surviving recipient cells, namely T cells and thymic progenitors, were the source of high day-60 TCRbeta diversity in some patients.

This sequence originates from a boy in the first two years of life who had a stem cell transplant for acute myeloid leukemia, so the T cells may come from the graft donor. The material was PBMCs, mostly from graft donor cells, obtained 360 days after TCRalphabeta/CD19-depleted stem cell transplant.

CDR3 sequence: CASTTIMDRPLRETQYF. The CDR3 DNA sequence: TGTGCCAGCACAACGATAATGGACCGGCCCCTAAGGGAGACCCAGTACTTC. V gene TRBV28 combines with J gene TRBJ2-5; D is undetermined. Germline CDR1 is MDHEN and CDR2 is SYDVKM. V lost 7 bases to trimming and J lost 5 bases, with 26 bases between them. The CDR3 covers 17 residues.